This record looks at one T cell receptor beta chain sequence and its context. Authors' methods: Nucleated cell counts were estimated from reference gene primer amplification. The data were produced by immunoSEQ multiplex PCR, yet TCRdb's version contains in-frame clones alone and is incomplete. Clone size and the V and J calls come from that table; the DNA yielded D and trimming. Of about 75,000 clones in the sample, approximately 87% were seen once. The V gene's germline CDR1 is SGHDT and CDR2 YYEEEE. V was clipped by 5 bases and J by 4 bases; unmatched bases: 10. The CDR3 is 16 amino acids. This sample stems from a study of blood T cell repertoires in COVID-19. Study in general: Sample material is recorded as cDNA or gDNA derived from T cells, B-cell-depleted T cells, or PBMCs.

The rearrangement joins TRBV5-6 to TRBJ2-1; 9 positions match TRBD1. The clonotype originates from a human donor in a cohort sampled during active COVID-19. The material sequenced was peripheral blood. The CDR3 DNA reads TGTGCCAGCAGTTGGACCGGGACAGGGCTTTACAATGAGCAGTTCTTC. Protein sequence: CASSWTGTGLYNEQFF.